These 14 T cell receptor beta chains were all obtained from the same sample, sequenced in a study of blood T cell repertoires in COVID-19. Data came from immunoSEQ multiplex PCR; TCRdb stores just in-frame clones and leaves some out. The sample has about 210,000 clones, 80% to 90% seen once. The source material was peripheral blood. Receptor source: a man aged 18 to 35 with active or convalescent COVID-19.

CDR3 DNA sequence: TGTGCCAGCAGCCCCTATAGCAATCAGCCCCAGCATTTT. This translates into CASSPYSNQPQHF. The chain joins TRBV7-2 to TRBJ1-5; D ambiguous. V shed 5 bases and J shed 0 bases, with 5 bases lying between them. The CDR3 runs 13 residues. In germline, CDR1 is SGHTA, CDR2 FQGNSA.

The CDR3 protein is CASSSNSGTEAFF. CDR3 nucleotides: TGTGCCAGCAGTTCAAACAGTGGCACTGAAGCTTTCTTT. The chain combines TRBV27 with TRBJ1-1, with D hard to call. CDR1 and CDR2 from the germline V gene are MNHEY and SMNVEV (reference sequence). Trimming removed 4 bases at V and 4 bases at J, with 10 bases between. The CDR3 runs to 13 residues.

CDR3 nucleotides: TGTGCCAGCAGCTTGGGCGGGAGTACCGTGCATGAGCAGTTCTTC. Translated, it gives CASSLGGSTVHEQFF. The chain links TRBV11-3 to TRBJ2-1; 7 bases match TRBD2. From germline, CDR1 is SGHNT and CDR2 YENEEA. This CDR3 is built from 15 residues. V was pared by 3 bases and J by 8 bases, with 10 bases of the junction left unmatched. The variable domain in full, completed from reference TRBV11-3 and TRBJ2-1, reads EAGVVQSPRYKIIEKKQPVAFWCNPISGHNTLYWYLQNLGQGPELLIRYENEEAVDDSQLPKDRFSAERLKGVDSTLKIQPAELGDSAVYLCASSLGGSTVHEQFFGPGTRLTVL.

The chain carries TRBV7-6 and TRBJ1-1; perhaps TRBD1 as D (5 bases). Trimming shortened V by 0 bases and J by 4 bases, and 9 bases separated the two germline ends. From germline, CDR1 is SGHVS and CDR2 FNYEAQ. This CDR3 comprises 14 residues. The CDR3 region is CASSLAGEVTEAFF. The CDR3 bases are TGTGCCAGCAGCTTAGCAGGGGAGGTCACTGAAGCTTTCTTT.

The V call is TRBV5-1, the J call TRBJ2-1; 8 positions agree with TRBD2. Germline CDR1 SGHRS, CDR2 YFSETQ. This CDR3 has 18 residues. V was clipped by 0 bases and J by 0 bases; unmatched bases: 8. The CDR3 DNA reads TGCGCCAGCAGCTTGGTGCTCACTAGCGGAAGCTCCTACAATGAGCAGTTCTTC. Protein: CASSLVLTSGSSYNEQFF.

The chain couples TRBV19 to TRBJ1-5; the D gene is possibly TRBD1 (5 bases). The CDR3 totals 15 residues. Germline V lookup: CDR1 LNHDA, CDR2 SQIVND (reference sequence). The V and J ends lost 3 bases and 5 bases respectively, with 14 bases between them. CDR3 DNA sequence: TGTGCCAGTAGTATTATGCGGGGGGACTATCAGCCCCAGCATTTT. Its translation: CASSIMRGDYQPQHF.

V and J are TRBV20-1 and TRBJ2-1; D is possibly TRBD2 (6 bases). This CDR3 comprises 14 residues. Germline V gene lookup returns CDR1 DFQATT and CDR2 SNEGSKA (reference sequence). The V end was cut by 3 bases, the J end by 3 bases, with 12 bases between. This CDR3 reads CSASIGSGYNEQFF. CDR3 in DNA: TGCAGTGCTAGTATCGGGAGCGGCTACAATGAGCAGTTCTTC.

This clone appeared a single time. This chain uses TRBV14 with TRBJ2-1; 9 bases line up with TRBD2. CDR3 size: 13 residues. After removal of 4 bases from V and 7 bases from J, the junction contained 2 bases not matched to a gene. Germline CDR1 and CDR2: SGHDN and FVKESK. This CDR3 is CASSPGLANEQFF. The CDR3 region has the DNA TGTGCCAGCAGCCCAGGACTAGCGAATGAGCAGTTCTTC.

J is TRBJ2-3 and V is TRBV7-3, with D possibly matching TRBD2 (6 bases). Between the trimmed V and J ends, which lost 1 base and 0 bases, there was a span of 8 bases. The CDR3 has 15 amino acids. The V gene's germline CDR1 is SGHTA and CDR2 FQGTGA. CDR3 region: CASSLIGTSTDTQYF. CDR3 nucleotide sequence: TGTGCCAGCAGCTTAATCGGGACTAGCACAGATACGCAGTATTTT.

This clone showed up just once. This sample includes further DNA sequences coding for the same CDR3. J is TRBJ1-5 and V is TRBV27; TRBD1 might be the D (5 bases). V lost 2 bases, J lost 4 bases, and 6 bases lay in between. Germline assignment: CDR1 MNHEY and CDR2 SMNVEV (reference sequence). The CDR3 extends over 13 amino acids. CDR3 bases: TGTGCCAGCAGTTTACAGGGAAATCAGCCCCAGCATTTT. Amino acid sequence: CASSLQGNQPQHF.

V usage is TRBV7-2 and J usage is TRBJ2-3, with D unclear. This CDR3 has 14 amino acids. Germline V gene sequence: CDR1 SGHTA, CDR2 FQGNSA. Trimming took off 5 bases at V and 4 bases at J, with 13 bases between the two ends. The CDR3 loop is CASSVQTWADTQYF. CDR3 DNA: TGTGCCAGCAGCGTCCAGACATGGGCAGATACGCAGTATTTT.

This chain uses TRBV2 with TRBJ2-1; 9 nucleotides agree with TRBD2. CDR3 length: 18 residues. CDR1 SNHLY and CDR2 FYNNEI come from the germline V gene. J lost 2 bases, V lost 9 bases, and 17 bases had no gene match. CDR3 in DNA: TGTGCCAGAGAATCACGGGCTAGCGGGACTCCCCCCTACAATGAGCAGTTCTTC. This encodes CARESRASGTPPYNEQFF.

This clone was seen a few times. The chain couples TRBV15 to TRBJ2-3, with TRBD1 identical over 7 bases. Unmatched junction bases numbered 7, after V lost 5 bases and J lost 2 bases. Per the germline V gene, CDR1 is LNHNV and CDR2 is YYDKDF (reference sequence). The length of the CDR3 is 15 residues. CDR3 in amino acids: CATSYGQEHTDTQYF. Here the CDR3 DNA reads TGTGCCACCAGCTATGGACAGGAACACACAGATACGCAGTATTTT.

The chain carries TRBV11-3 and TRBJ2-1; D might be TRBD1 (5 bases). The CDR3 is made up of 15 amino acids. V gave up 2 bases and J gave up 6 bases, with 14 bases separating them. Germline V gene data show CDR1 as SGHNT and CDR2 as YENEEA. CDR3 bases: TGTGCCAGCAGCTTATCCCAGGGCATGGTCAATGAGCAGTTCTTC. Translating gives CASSLSQGMVNEQFF.